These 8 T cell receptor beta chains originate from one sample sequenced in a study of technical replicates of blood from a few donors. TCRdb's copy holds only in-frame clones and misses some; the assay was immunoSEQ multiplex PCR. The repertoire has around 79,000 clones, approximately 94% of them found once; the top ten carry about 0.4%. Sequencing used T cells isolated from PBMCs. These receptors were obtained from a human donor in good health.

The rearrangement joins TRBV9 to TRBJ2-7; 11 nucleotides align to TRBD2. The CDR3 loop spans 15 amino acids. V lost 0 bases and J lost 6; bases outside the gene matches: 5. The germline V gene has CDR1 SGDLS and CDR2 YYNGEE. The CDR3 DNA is TGTGCCAGCAGCGTAGGTCTAGCGGGAGGCCCCGAGCAGTACTTC. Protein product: CASSVGLAGGPEQYF.

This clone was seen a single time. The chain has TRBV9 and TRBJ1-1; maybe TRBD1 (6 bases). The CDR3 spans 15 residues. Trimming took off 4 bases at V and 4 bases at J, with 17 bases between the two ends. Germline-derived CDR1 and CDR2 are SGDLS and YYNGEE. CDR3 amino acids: CASSPRQGQVTEAFF. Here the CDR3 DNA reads TGTGCCAGCAGCCCCCGCCAGGGGCAGGTCACTGAAGCTTTCTTT.

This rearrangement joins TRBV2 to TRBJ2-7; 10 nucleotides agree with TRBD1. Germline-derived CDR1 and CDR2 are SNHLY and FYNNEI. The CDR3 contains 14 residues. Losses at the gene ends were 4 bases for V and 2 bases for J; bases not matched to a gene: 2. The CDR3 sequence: CASSVGQGAYEQYF. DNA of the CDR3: TGTGCCAGCAGTGTAGGACAGGGGGCCTACGAGCAGTACTTC.

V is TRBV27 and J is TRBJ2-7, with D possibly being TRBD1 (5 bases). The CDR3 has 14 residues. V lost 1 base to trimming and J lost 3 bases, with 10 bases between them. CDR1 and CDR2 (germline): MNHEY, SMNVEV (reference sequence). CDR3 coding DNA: TGTGCCAGCAGTTTATTCGCAGGGCACTACGAGCAGTACTTC. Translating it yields CASSLFAGHYEQYF.

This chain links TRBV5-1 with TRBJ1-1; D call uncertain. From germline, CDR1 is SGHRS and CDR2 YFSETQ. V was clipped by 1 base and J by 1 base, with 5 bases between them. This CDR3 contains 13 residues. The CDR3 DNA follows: TGCGCCAGCAGCTTGACACGGAACACTGAAGCTTTCTTT. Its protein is CASSLTRNTEAFF. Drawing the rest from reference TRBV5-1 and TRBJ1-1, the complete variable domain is KAGVTQTPRYLIKTRGQQVTLSCSPISGHRSVSWYQQTPGQGLQFLFEYFSETQRNKGNFPGRFSGRQFSNSRSEMNVSTLELGDSALYLCASSLTRNTEAFFGQGTRLTVV.

CDR3 region: CASSPRSGANVLTF. CDR3 nucleotides: TGTGCCAGCAGTCCCCGGTCTGGGGCCAACGTCCTGACTTTC. The V gene is TRBV6-5, the J gene TRBJ2-6, with unresolved D. Trimming removed 5 bases at V and 1 base at J, with 6 bases between. This CDR3 is built from 14 residues. Germline values: CDR1 MNHEY, CDR2 SVGAGI.

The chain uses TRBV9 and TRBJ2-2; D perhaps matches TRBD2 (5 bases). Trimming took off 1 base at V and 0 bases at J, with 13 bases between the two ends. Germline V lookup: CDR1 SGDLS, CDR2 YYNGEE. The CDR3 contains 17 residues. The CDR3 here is CASSVPTRTANTGELFF. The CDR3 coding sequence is TGTGCCAGCAGCGTACCTACTAGAACGGCGAACACCGGGGAGCTGTTTTTT.

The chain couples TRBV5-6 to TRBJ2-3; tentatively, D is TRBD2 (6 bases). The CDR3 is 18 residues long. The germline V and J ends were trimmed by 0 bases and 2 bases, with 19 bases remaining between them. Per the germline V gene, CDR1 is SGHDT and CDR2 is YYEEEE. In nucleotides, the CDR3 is TGTGCCAGCAGCTTGGGGGGGGTACGCGGGAAGAACACAGATACGCAGTATTTT. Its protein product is CASSLGGVRGKNTDTQYF.